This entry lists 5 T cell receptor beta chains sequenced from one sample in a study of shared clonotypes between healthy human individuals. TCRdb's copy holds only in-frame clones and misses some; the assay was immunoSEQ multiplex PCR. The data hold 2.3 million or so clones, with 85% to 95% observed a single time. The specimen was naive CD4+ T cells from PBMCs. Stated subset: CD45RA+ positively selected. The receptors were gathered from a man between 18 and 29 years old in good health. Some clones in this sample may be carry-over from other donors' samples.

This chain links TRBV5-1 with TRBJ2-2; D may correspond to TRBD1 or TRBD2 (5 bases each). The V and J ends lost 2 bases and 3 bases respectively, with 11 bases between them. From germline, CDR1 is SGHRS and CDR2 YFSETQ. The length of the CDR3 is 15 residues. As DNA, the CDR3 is TGCGCCAGCAGCTTTAGGGACGGACACACCGGGGAGCTGTTTTTT. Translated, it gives CASSFRDGHTGELFF.

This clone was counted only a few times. For the CDR3, the DNA is TGTGCCAGCAGCGTAGCAGCGGGAGGGAGCACAGATACGCAGTATTTT. Its protein is CASSVAAGGSTDTQYF. The V gene is TRBV9, the J gene TRBJ2-3; TRBD2 matches at 10 bases. With V trimmed by 0 bases and J by 0 bases, 1 base remained unmatched. This CDR3 has 16 amino acids. Germline V gene lookup returns CDR1 SGDLS and CDR2 YYNGEE.

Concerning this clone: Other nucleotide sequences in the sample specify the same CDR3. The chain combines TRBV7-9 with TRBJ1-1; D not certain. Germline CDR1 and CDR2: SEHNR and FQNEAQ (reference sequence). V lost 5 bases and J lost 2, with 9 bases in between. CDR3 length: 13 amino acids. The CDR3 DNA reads TGTGCCAGCAGCCTCCAGACTAACACTGAAGCTTTCTTT. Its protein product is CASSLQTNTEAFF. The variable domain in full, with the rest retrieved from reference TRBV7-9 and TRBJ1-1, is DTGVSQNPRHKITKRGQNVTFRCDPISEHNRLYWYRQTLGQGPEFLTYFQNEAQLEKSRLLSDRFSAERPKGSFSTLEIQRTEQGDSAMYLCASSLQTNTEAFFGQGTRLTVV.

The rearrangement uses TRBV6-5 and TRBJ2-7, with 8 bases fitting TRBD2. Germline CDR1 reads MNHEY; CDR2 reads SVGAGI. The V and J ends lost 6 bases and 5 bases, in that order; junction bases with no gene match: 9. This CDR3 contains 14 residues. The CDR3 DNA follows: TGTGCCAGCAGACCCCCGGGGGGGTGGGACGAGCAGTACTTC. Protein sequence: CASRPPGGWDEQYF.

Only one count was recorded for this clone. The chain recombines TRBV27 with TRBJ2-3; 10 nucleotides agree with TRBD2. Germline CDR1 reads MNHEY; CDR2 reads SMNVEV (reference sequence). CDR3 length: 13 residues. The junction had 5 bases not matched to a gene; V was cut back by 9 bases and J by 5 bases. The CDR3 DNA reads TGTGCCAGAAAGCGGGAGGGAGAAGATACGCAGTATTTT. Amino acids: CARKREGEDTQYF.